The 31 T cell receptor beta chains reported below all come from one sample, sequenced in a study of cytomegalovirus exposure and HLA in healthy donors. A multiplex PCR was run with 60 Vbeta primers and 13 Jbeta primers. Method: immunoSEQ multiplex PCR; TCRdb's copy keeps in-frame clones and lacks some. The sample yields about 160,000 clones, 84% seen once. Sequences were obtained from PBMCs. These receptors originate from a man aged 50-60 years in good health and CMV-seropositive.

The CDR3: CASSLIGAGGYEQYF. For the CDR3, the DNA is TGTGCCAGCAGTTTAATCGGTGCAGGGGGCTACGAGCAGTACTTC. The chain is built from TRBV27 and TRBJ2-7; TRBD1 agrees at 7 bases. The V and J ends lost 2 bases and 3 bases, in that order; junction bases with no gene match: 7. CDR3 length equals 15 residues. CDR1 MNHEY and CDR2 SMNVEV come from the germline V gene (reference sequence).

This clone appeared a few times. The chain is built from TRBV7-9 and TRBJ2-1, with 12 bases identical to TRBD2. The J segment lost 10 bases and the V segment lost 1 base, leaving 8 bases of the junction unmatched. CDR1 and CDR2 (germline): SEHNR, FQNEAQ (reference sequence). This CDR3 spans 16 amino acids. The CDR3 is CASSLVASGRAREQFF. CDR3 sequence (DNA): TGTGCCAGCAGCTTAGTTGCTAGCGGGAGGGCCCGGGAGCAGTTCTTC. The full variable domain, with the rest looked up from reference TRBV7-9 and TRBJ2-1, is DTGVSQNPRHKITKRGQNVTFRCDPISEHNRLYWYRQTLGQGPEFLTYFQNEAQLEKSRLLSDRFSAERPKGSFSTLEIQRTEQGDSAMYLCASSLVASGRAREQFFGPGTRLTVL.

The V call is TRBV5-6, the J call TRBJ2-4; 7 nucleotides line up with TRBD2. Germline trimming cut 1 base from V and 3 bases from J; bases unmatched to any gene: 7. Germline V lookup: CDR1 SGHDT, CDR2 YYEEEE. The CDR3 length is 16 residues. CDR3 amino acids: CASSLNFAGDKNIQYF. The CDR3 bases are TGTGCCAGCAGCTTGAATTTTGCGGGGGACAAAAACATTCAGTACTTC.

The V and J genes are TRBV4-1 and TRBJ1-6; TRBD1 matches 8 bases. Trimming took 4 bases from V and 5 from J; bases not matched to a gene: 7. Germline V gene sequence: CDR1 MGHRA, CDR2 YSYEKL. This CDR3 has 16 residues. CDR3 nucleotides: TGCGCCAGCAGCCCACCGACAGGGGCCAATAATTCACCCCTCCACTTT. Amino acid sequence: CASSPPTGANNSPLHF.

The chain employs TRBV18 and TRBJ1-2, with 9 positions matching TRBD1. Germline assignment: CDR1 KGHSH and CDR2 LQKENI. This CDR3 is 14 amino acids long. V was pared by 8 bases and J by 3 bases, with 7 bases of the junction left unmatched. CDR3 bases: TGTGCCAGCAGACGGGACAGGGTAGACTATGGCTACACCTTC. Translation gives CASRRDRVDYGYTF.

The rearrangement links TRBV6-5 to TRBJ1-1; D unclear. Germline V CDR1 and CDR2: MNHEY, SVGAGI. CDR3 length: 14 residues. The germline V and J ends were trimmed by 6 bases and 4 bases, with 15 bases remaining between them. The CDR3 DNA reads as TGTGCCAGCAGACCCTCGCGGGGAGTCACTGAAGCTTTCTTT. This translates into CASRPSRGVTEAFF.

V and J are TRBV9 and TRBJ2-2, with 7 positions matching TRBD2. This CDR3 has 17 residues. Losses at the gene ends were 3 bases for V and 0 bases for J; bases not matched to a gene: 8. Germline CDR1 SGDLS, CDR2 YYNGEE. CDR3 bases: TGTGCCAGCAGCGCTGGGGGGAGCGGGGCGAACACCGGGGAGCTGTTTTTT. It codes for CASSAGGSGANTGELFF. Drawing the rest from reference TRBV9 and TRBJ2-2, the complete variable domain is DSGVTQTPKHLITATGQRVTLRCSPRSGDLSVYWYQQSLDQGLQFLIQYYNGEERAKGNILERFSAQQFPDLHSELNLSSLELGDSALYFCASSAGGSGANTGELFFGEGSRLTVL.

CDR3 DNA sequence: TGTGCTAGTGGTCCCCACGGGAACACTGAAGCTTTCTTT. It encodes CASGPHGNTEAFF. The chain links TRBV12-5 to TRBJ1-1; the D is unclear. Germline V gives CDR1 LGHNT, CDR2 FRNRAP. CDR3 length: 13 residues. The germline V and J ends were trimmed by 5 bases and 1 base, with 8 bases remaining between them.

The chain uses TRBV5-1 and TRBJ2-6; D gene unclear. Germline lookup yields CDR1 SGHRS and CDR2 YFSETQ. The germline V and J ends were trimmed by 0 bases and 0 bases, with 7 bases remaining between them. The CDR3 sequence is 16 residues long. Written as DNA, the CDR3 is TGCGCCAGCAGCTTGGGAATAGACTCTGGGGCCAACGTCCTGACTTTC. This encodes CASSLGIDSGANVLTF.

Regarding this clone: This specimen includes other DNA sequences encoding the same CDR3. The chain employs TRBV9 and TRBJ2-1; tentatively, D is TRBD2 (5 bases). The CDR3 runs 15 residues. Per germline, CDR1 SGDLS and CDR2 YYNGEE. Trimming removed 0 bases from V and 1 base from J, with 8 bases in between. The CDR3 nucleotides read TGTGCCAGCAGCGTAGGAGGAGGTTCCTACAATGAGCAGTTCTTC. Protein sequence: CASSVGGGSYNEQFF.

V is TRBV5-1 and J is TRBJ2-1, with TRBD2 as a possible D gene (6 bases). The CDR3 runs to 15 residues. The V end lost 4 bases, the J end lost 6 bases, and 17 bases lay between the germline ends. The germline gives CDR1 SGHRS, CDR2 YFSETQ. The CDR3 DNA follows: TGCGCCAGCAGCAGGGACTCCCTCCCCTCCAATGAGCAGTTCTTC. This codes for CASSRDSLPSNEQFF.

The rearrangement uses TRBV7-2 and TRBJ2-5, with TRBD2 as a possible D gene (5 bases). CDR1 and CDR2 from the germline V gene are SGHTA and FQGNSA. V was cut by 5 bases and J by 5 bases, with 15 bases left in between. This CDR3 comprises 14 residues. The CDR3 region is CASSPPPGFETQYF. The CDR3 DNA reads TGTGCCAGCAGCCCCCCCCCGGGGTTTGAGACCCAGTACTTC. Using reference TRBV7-2 and TRBJ2-5 for the parts outside the CDR3, the full variable domain is GAGVSQSPSNKVTEKGKDVELRCDPISGHTALYWYRQSLGQGLEFLIYFQGNSAPDKSGLPSDRFSAERTGGSVSTLTIQRTQQEDSAVYLCASSPPPGFETQYFGPGTRLLVL.

The CDR3 DNA sequence: TGTGCCAGCAGTTACTCGTCAGGGGGAGGCGAGCAGTACTTC. Amino acid sequence: CASSYSSGGGEQYF. This chain uses TRBV6-5 with TRBJ2-7, with a weak D call TRBD1 (7 bases). Trimming shortened V by 0 bases and J by 6 bases, and 12 bases separated the two germline ends. This CDR3 spans 14 amino acids. The germline CDR1 and CDR2 sequences are MNHEY and SVGAGI.

The chain has TRBV4-1 and TRBJ1-1, with a possible D match to TRBD1 (5 bases). Germline V gives CDR1 MGHRA, CDR2 YSYEKL. With 4 bases removed from V and 0 bases from J, the gap between germline ends came to 9 bases. The length of the CDR3 is 14 residues. Here the CDR3 reads CASSPTEMNTEAFF. The CDR3 DNA sequence: TGCGCCAGCAGCCCGACAGAAATGAACACTGAAGCTTTCTTT.

V usage is TRBV6-1 and J usage is TRBJ2-7; 10 bases agree with TRBD1. Germline assignment: CDR1 MNHNS and CDR2 SASEGT. V shed 8 bases, J shed 7 bases, and the junction held 8 bases outside the gene matches. The CDR3 sequence is 13 residues long. The CDR3 DNA is TGTGCCAGCCAGCCGGGACAGGGGTTTGAGCAGTACTTC. Amino acid sequence: CASQPGQGFEQYF.

The V and J genes are TRBV2 and TRBJ1-4; perhaps TRBD1 as D (6 bases). The CDR3 covers 15 residues. The V gene's germline CDR1 is SNHLY and CDR2 FYNNEI. V lost 0 bases to trimming and J lost 4 bases, with 9 bases between them. The CDR3 loop reads CASSEADSINEKLFF. The CDR3 DNA is TGTGCCAGCAGTGAAGCGGACAGCATTAATGAAAAACTGTTTTTT.

This chain links TRBV6-1 with TRBJ1-4; possibly TRBD1 for D (6 bases). The CDR3 is 16 residues long. Trimming shortened V by 3 bases and J by 2 bases, and 13 bases separated the two germline ends. Germline CDR1 is MNHNS and CDR2 is SASEGT. The DNA for the CDR3 is TGTGCCAGCAGTGACCGTTCGGGGGGCACTAATGAAAAACTGTTTTTT. Protein sequence: CASSDRSGGTNEKLFF.

J is TRBJ2-2 and V is TRBV6-1; 7 bases line up with TRBD1. V was pared by 6 bases and J by 7 bases, with 5 bases of the junction left unmatched. This CDR3 contains 13 residues. Germline CDR1 is MNHNS and CDR2 is SASEGT. The CDR3 nucleotides are TGTGCCAGCAGGACAGGGAGAGTCGGGGAGCTGTTTTTT. It yields the protein CASRTGRVGELFF.

This clone came up many times. The rearrangement uses TRBV4-1 and TRBJ2-1, with 8 bases matching TRBD1. CDR1 is MGHRA, CDR2 YSYEKL, per germline. J gave up 2 bases and V 4 bases, and 1 base lay outside the gene matches. The CDR3 extends over 14 amino acids. CDR3 nucleotides: TGCGCCAGCAGCCCGGGACAGGCCTACAATGAGCAGTTCTTC. Its translation is CASSPGQAYNEQFF.

The chain couples TRBV2 to TRBJ2-7, with D tentatively TRBD1 (6 bases). V dropped 6 bases and J dropped 1 base, with 16 bases sitting between them. The CDR3 has 15 amino acids. The germline V gene encodes CDR1 SNHLY and CDR2 FYNNEI. CDR3 coding DNA: TGTGCCAGCAGCACACAGGGTCGGGGTTCCTACGAGCAGTACTTC. Translated: CASSTQGRGSYEQYF.

This rearrangement joins TRBV15 to TRBJ1-3; D uncertain. The CDR3 runs 18 residues. The V and J ends lost 0 bases and 0 bases respectively, with 15 bases between them. The germline gives CDR1 LNHNV, CDR2 YYDKDF (reference sequence). The CDR3 spells CATSRDLGTSYSGNTIYF. The CDR3 DNA is TGTGCCACCAGCAGAGATCTTGGCACAAGTTACTCTGGAAACACCATATATTTT.

V gene TRBV4-2 combines with J gene TRBJ1-2, with a weak D call TRBD1 (6 bases). This CDR3 is 16 amino acids long. Germline CDR1 and CDR2: LGHNA and YNFKEQ. Trimming stripped 3 bases from V and 2 bases from J, with 16 bases between. In DNA, the CDR3 is TGTGCCAGCAGCCAGGAGTCGCAGGGGTCCAACTATGGCTACACCTTC. Residues: CASSQESQGSNYGYTF.

The V and J genes are TRBV6-5 and TRBJ2-5, with D tentatively TRBD2 (6 bases). V was pared by 5 bases and J by 1 base, with 11 bases between. CDR1 is MNHEY, CDR2 SVGAGI, per germline. This CDR3 comprises 14 residues. CDR3 loop: CASSLGDFQETQYF. As DNA, the CDR3 is TGTGCCAGCAGTCTTGGGGACTTCCAAGAGACCCAGTACTTC.

The chain couples TRBV27 to TRBJ2-2; TRBD2 matches 11 bases. The CDR3 length is 18 residues. Trimming removed 3 bases from V and 5 bases from J; junction bases left unmatched: 11. Germline assignment: CDR1 MNHEY and CDR2 SMNVEV (reference sequence). CDR3 amino acids: CASSFHIAGGPGTGELFF. The CDR3 coding sequence is TGTGCCAGCAGTTTTCACATAGCGGGAGGGCCGGGGACCGGGGAGCTGTTTTTT.

A single count supports this clone. The chain employs TRBV6-5 and TRBJ2-5; TRBD1 aligns across 7 bases. Trimming cost V 6 bases and J 6 bases; bases outside gene matches: 10. From germline, CDR1 is MNHEY and CDR2 SVGAGI. The CDR3 sequence is 14 residues long. This chain's CDR3 is CASSPTGAHKTQYF. The DNA of the CDR3 is TGTGCCAGCAGCCCTACAGGGGCCCACAAGACCCAGTACTTC.

The V gene is TRBV5-1, the J gene TRBJ2-5; 7 bases are shared with TRBD1. The V segment lost 1 base and the J segment 5 bases; nucleotides outside the gene matches: 8. The CDR3 covers 15 residues. The germline V gene encodes CDR1 SGHRS and CDR2 YFSETQ. The CDR3 coding sequence is TGCGCCAGCAGCTTGTTGACAGGGCCGGGTGAGACCCAGTACTTC. Amino acid sequence: CASSLLTGPGETQYF. The full variable domain, completed using reference TRBV5-1 and TRBJ2-5, is KAGVTQTPRYLIKTRGQQVTLSCSPISGHRSVSWYQQTPGQGLQFLFEYFSETQRNKGNFPGRFSGRQFSNSRSEMNVSTLELGDSALYLCASSLLTGPGETQYFGPGTRLLVL.

The chain employs TRBV11-2 and TRBJ2-1; TRBD2 matches at 12 bases. Per the germline V gene, CDR1 is SGHAT and CDR2 is FQNNGV. This CDR3 spans 15 amino acids. The V and J ends lost 2 bases and 7 bases, in that order; junction bases with no gene match: 3. Written as DNA, the CDR3 is TGTGCCAGCAGCTTACTAGCGGGGGGGGGAAATGAGCAGTTCTTC. Protein: CASSLLAGGGNEQFF.

This rearrangement joins TRBV11-2 to TRBJ1-2; D possibly corresponds to TRBD1 (5 bases). The CDR3 sequence is 13 residues long. The germline gives CDR1 SGHAT, CDR2 FQNNGV. V gave up 2 bases and J gave up 1 base, with 5 bases separating them. CDR3 loop: CASSLQGNYGYTF. CDR3 DNA: TGTGCCAGCAGCTTACAGGGTAACTATGGCTACACCTTC.

The chain combines TRBV6-1 with TRBJ1-5; 10 bases are shared with TRBD1. V trimming: 4 bases; J trimming: 6 bases; junction bases outside the gene matches: 6. Germline V gene lookup returns CDR1 MNHNS and CDR2 SASEGT. CDR3 size: 15 residues. CDR3 amino acids: CASSVGQGSTQPQHF. DNA of the CDR3: TGTGCCAGCAGTGTGGGACAGGGGTCAACTCAGCCCCAGCATTTT.

This clone was seen only a few times. The V and J genes are TRBV7-2 and TRBJ2-7; D call uncertain. Trimming stripped 5 bases from V and 4 bases from J, with 15 bases between. There are 14 residues in the CDR3. Germline V gene sequence: CDR1 SGHTA, CDR2 FQGNSA. CDR3: CASSPFGNVYEQYF. The CDR3 bases are TGTGCCAGCAGCCCTTTCGGTAACGTATACGAGCAGTACTTC.

The rearrangement uses TRBV4-1 and TRBJ2-2, with TRBD2 matching 7 bases. Per the germline V gene, CDR1 is MGHRA and CDR2 is YSYEKL. CDR3 length: 16 amino acids. Trimming took 0 bases from V and 3 from J; bases not matched to a gene: 4. The DNA of the CDR3 is TGCGCCAGCAGCCAAGATGCTAGCGGCTACACCGGGGAGCTGTTTTTT. This translates into CASSQDASGYTGELFF.